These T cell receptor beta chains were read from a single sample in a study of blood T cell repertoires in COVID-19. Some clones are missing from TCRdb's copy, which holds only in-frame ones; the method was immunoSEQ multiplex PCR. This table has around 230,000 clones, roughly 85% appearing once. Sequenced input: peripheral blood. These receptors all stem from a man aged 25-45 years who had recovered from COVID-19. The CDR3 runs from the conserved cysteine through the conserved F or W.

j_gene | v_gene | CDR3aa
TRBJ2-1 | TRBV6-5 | CASSLGQFQNEQFF
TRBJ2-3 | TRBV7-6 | CASSYRTGAKDTQYF
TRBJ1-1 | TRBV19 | CASSMGGSEAFF
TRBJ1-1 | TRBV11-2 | CASSLDFGWSRDTEAFF
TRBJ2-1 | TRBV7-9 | CASSHTRTGEESYNEQFF
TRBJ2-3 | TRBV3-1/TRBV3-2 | CASSQDGRGGTDTQYF
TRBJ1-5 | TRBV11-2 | CASSLEGTANQPQHF
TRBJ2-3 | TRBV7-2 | CASSLWEGTQYF
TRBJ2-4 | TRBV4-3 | CASSQDRHGIQYF
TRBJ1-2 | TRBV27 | CASSFQGAGYGYTF
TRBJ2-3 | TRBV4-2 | CASSQLDRGSWNSNTQYF
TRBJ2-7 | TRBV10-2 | CASSFRDRVTYEQYF
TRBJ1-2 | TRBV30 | CAWRHIPGQGIYGYTF
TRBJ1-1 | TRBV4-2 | CASSQDRIGNTEAFF
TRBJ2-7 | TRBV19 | CASSIGTGVNEQYF
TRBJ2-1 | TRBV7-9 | CASSLFDNEQFF
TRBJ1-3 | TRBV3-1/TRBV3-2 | CASSTEEQTTIYF
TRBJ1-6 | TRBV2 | CADGRGNSPLHF
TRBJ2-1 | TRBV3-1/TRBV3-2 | CASSPSKGREVYNEQFF
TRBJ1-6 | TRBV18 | CASSPGTGQGYSPLHF
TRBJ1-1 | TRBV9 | CASSDPSRDTEAFF
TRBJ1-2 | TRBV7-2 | CASSLAQEGGYTF
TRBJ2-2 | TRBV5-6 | CASRVGAGELFF
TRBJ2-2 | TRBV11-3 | CASSLDDTPNTGELFF
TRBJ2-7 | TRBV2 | CASLILTGRNYEQYF
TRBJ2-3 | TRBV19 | CASSTSSGVGPDTQYF
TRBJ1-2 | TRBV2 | CASRIGGGKGYTF
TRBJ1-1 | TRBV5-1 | CASSPEWEVTEAFF
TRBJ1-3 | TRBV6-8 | CASSTNRGPGNTIYF
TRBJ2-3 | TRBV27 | CASSPVPRDTQYF
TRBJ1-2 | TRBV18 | CASSPSRDRFYGYTF